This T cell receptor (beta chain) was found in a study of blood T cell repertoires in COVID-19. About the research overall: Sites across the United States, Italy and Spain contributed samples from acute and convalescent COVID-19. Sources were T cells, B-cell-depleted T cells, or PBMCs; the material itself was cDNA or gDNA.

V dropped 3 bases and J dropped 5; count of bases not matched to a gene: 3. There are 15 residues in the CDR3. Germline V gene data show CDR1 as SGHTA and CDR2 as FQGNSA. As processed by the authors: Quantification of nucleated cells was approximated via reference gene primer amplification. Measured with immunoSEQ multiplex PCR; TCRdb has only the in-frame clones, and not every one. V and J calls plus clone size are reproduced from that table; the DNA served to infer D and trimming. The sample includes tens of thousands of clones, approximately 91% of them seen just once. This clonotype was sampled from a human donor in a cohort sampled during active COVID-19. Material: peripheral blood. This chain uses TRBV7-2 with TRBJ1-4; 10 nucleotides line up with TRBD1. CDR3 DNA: TGTGCCAGCAGCTTGGGGACAGGGGCAAATGAAAAACTGTTTTTT. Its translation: CASSLGTGANEKLFF. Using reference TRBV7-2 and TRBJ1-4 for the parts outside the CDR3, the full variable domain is GAGVSQSPSNKVTEKGKDVELRCDPISGHTALYWYRQSLGQGLEFLIYFQGNSAPDKSGLPSDRFSAERTGGSVSTLTIQRTQQEDSAVYLCASSLGTGANEKLFFGSGTQLSVL.